The clone carrying this TCR beta chain was detected many times. The antigen remains undetermined. This entry is derived from a study of T cells in Graves' hyperthyroidism and ophthalmopathy. General observations from the study: Separating ophthalmopathy from stable hyperthyroidism was achieved by a 13 V-J model.

Amplified TCR beta CDR3 regions derived from RNA transcripts. Carried out on the TCR CDR3, a first-round RT-PCR used the HTBI primer set. Each CDR3 protein is one row after TCRdb ran MiXCR on the multiplex PCR reads. The table records approximately 520,000 distinct CDR3 sequences, around 24% of them present only once. The CDR3 consists of 16 residues. V shed 2 bases and J 4 bases; nucleotides not matched to a gene: 10. Germline V gives CDR1 DFQATT, CDR2 SNEGSKA (reference sequence). Based on clinical symptoms, serum thyroxine and TRAb, thyroid ultrasound and orbital computed tomography, diagnoses were reached.

This chain connects TRBV20-1 to TRBJ1-5; the match to TRBD1 covers 8 bases. This receptor was identified in a woman in her thirties with Graves' ophthalmopathy. Sequencing used blood. The CDR3 region has the DNA TGCAGTGCTAGACTAATCGCAGGGGGCCCAAATCAGCCCCAGCATTTT. This translates into CSARLIAGGPNQPQHF.